Listed here is a single T cell receptor (beta chain). The antigen is undetermined. Trimming stripped 2 bases from V and 1 base from J, with 8 bases between. Germline V gene lookup returns CDR1 MNHEY and CDR2 SMNVEV (reference sequence). The CDR3 runs 14 residues. Time point here: week 23, last vaccination. The study gave 300 ug of mutant IDH1 20-mer peptide per vaccine dose, with topical imiquimod. The donors had new WHO grade 3 or 4 astrocytomas; these were IDH1-mutant and ATRX-lost. The data originate from a study of a mutant IDH1 vaccine in newly diagnosed glioma. Study-wide background: Averaging roughly 40 years of age, treated patients were about 60% male and around 38% female.

Some clones are missing from TCRdb's copy, which holds only in-frame ones; the method was immunoSEQ multiplex PCR. The sample lists under 70,000 clones, approximately 84% occurring once. The source was PBMCs, collected from a glioma patient whose treatment included an IDH1 peptide vaccine. This rearrangement joins TRBV27 to TRBJ2-5; D is unresolved. This sequence was found in a man between 18 and 35 years old with glioma. CDR3 in DNA: TGTGCCAGCAGTTTAACCGACACCCAAGAGACCCAGTACTTC. It translates to CASSLTDTQETQYF.